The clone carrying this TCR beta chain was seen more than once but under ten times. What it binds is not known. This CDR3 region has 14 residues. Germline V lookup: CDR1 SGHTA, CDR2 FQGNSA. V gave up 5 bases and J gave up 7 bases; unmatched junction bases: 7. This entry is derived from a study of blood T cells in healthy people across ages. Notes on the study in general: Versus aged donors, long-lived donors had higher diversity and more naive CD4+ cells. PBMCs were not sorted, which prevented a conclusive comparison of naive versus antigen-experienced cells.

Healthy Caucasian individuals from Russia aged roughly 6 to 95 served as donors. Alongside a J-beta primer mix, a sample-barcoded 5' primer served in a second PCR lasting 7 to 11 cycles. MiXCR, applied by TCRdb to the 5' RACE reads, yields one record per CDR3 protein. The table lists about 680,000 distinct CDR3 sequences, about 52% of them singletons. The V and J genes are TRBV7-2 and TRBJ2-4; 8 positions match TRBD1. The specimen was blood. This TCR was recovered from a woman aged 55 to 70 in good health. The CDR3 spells CASSHGQGSNIQYF. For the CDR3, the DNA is TGTGCCAGCAGCCATGGACAGGGTAGTAACATTCAGTACTTC.